The 9 T cell receptor beta chains below were found in one sample sequenced in a study of shared clonotypes between healthy human individuals. Profiling relied on immunoSEQ multiplex PCR, and the TCRdb table lists in-frame clones only, not all of them. The profile shows around 1,900,000 clones, 93% of them singletons. Terminally differentiated effector memory CD45RA+ cells were excluded by CCR7 positive selection of CD45RO-negative cells. Sequenced material: naive CD8+ T cells from PBMCs. These receptors were obtained from a young man in good health. Some clones in this sample may be carry-over from other donors' samples.

The chain is built from TRBV9 and TRBJ2-5; 8 nucleotides agree with TRBD2. Germline V lookup: CDR1 SGDLS, CDR2 YYNGEE. The CDR3 runs to 16 residues. The V gene end was trimmed by 3 bases and the J gene end by 4 bases; junction bases not matched to a gene: 11. The DNA of the CDR3 is TGTGCCAGCAGCGCCTTCGGGGGGGCCCAGGGAGAGACCCAGTACTTC. Protein sequence: CASSAFGGAQGETQYF.

This chain joins TRBV28 and TRBJ2-7; D perhaps matches TRBD1 (6 bases). Germline V CDR1 and CDR2: MDHEN, SYDVKM. Trimming took off 2 bases at V and 3 bases at J, with 14 bases between the two ends. The CDR3 covers 15 residues. The CDR3 spells CASSLPPTGSYEQYF. The CDR3 DNA reads TGTGCCAGCAGTTTACCCCCGACAGGAAGCTACGAGCAGTACTTC.

CDR3 loop: CASSQDLLRNEQFF. DNA for the CDR3: TGCGCCAGCAGCCAAGATCTCCTGAGGAATGAGCAGTTCTTC. This chain connects TRBV4-3 to TRBJ2-1; D ambiguous. V gave up 0 bases and J gave up 7 bases, with 10 bases separating them. Looked up from germline, CDR1 is LGHNA and CDR2 is YSLEER. The CDR3 covers 14 residues.

The chain has TRBV6-1 and TRBJ1-3; 8 bases are a match to TRBD1. The length of the CDR3 is 17 residues. The junction had 11 bases not matched to a gene; V was cut back by 4 bases and J by 3 bases. Germline values: CDR1 MNHNS, CDR2 SASEGT. CDR3 nucleotide sequence: TGTGCCAGCAGTGCTAGACAGGGGCGGTCGGATGGAAACACCATATATTTT. The encoded protein is CASSARQGRSDGNTIYF.

The chain employs TRBV5-1 and TRBJ1-1; no clear D. The CDR3 consists of 14 residues. Trimming pared 0 bases from V and 6 bases from J, leaving 12 bases between. The germline V gene encodes CDR1 SGHRS and CDR2 YFSETQ. In DNA, the CDR3 is TGCGCCAGCAGCTTGGCTCCGACGGAGGCTGAAGCTTTCTTT. It specifies CASSLAPTEAEAFF.

V is TRBV19 and J is TRBJ1-5; weak D call: TRBD1 (6 bases). Germline-derived CDR1 and CDR2 are LNHDA and SQIVND (reference sequence). This CDR3 has 14 residues. V was pared by 5 bases and J by 7 bases, with 15 bases between. CDR3 DNA sequence: TGTGCCAGTAGTTCATCGGGGGGCTTACAGCCCCAGCATTTT. Protein: CASSSSGGLQPQHF.

The J gene is TRBJ1-1, the V gene TRBV14; D not resolved. CDR1 SGHDN and CDR2 FVKESK come from the germline V gene. The V and J ends lost 6 bases and 6 bases respectively, with 8 bases between them. The CDR3 length is 11 residues. The chain's CDR3 is CASRAASEAFF. CDR3 DNA sequence: TGTGCCAGCAGGGCGGCGTCTGAAGCTTTCTTT.

V usage is TRBV9 and J usage is TRBJ2-3, with TRBD1 matching 12 bases. The junction had 4 bases not matched to a gene; V was cut back by 3 bases and J by 5 bases. CDR1 is SGDLS, CDR2 YYNGEE, per germline. This CDR3 has 15 amino acids. The CDR3 DNA follows: TGTGCCAGCAGCGGGGACAGGGGGCCAGTAGATACGCAGTATTTT. Amino acids: CASSGDRGPVDTQYF.

V usage is TRBV7-9 and J usage is TRBJ2-5; tentative D call: TRBD2 (7 bases). V lost 4 bases, J lost 4 bases, and 13 bases lay in between. The CDR3 extends over 14 amino acids. Looked up from germline, CDR1 is SEHNR and CDR2 is FQNEAQ (reference sequence). CDR3 protein: CASSSSGEGETQYF. In DNA form, the CDR3 reads TGTGCCAGCAGCTCATCAGGGGAGGGAGAGACCCAGTACTTC.